The rows below give T cell receptor beta chains drawn from one sample of a study of blood T cell repertoires in COVID-19. The table came from immunoSEQ multiplex PCR; TCRdb's copy has only in-frame clones and leaves some out. The data contain around 30,000 clones, less than 95% of them singletons. The specimen sequenced was peripheral blood. The receptors here all came from a man at least 80 years old with acute or convalescent COVID-19. The CDR3 runs from the conserved cysteine through the conserved F or W. Fields, in order: CDR3 protein, CDR3 DNA, D gene, clone size, V gene, J gene. A D gene is named only where the DNA matches it firmly. Rows give clone size only sometimes, using once, few, many, or a class for an expanded clone.

CDR3 protein: CASSYGGAATEAFF
CDR3 DNA: TGTGCCAGCAGTTATGGGGGCGCGGCGACTGAAGCTTTCTTT
D gene: .
clone size: .
V gene: TRBV6-5
J gene: TRBJ1-1

CDR3 protein: CASRDLADTQYF
CDR3 DNA: TGTGCCAGCAGAGATCTAGCAGATACGCAGTATTTT
D gene: .
clone size: .
V gene: TRBV6-5
J gene: TRBJ2-3

CDR3 protein: CASRSGWRETQYF
CDR3 DNA: TGTGCCAGCAGGTCAGGGTGGCGGGAGACCCAGTACTTC
D gene: .
clone size: .
V gene: TRBV5-6
J gene: TRBJ2-5

CDR3 protein: CASSTRDSWGYGYTF
CDR3 DNA: TGTGCCAGTAGTACAAGGGACAGTTGGGGCTATGGCTACACCTTC
D gene: TRBD1
clone size: .
V gene: TRBV19
J gene: TRBJ1-2

CDR3 protein: CASSYSRGTDTQYF
CDR3 DNA: TGTGCCAGCAGTTACTCGAGAGGAACAGATACGCAGTATTTT
D gene: .
clone size: .
V gene: TRBV6-2/TRBV6-3
J gene: TRBJ2-3

CDR3 protein: CASSFAGRPEKLFF
CDR3 DNA: TGTGCCAGCAGTTTCGCGGGACGGCCTGAAAAACTGTTTTTT
D gene: .
clone size: .
V gene: TRBV28
J gene: TRBJ1-4

CDR3 protein: CASSWGTNQETQYF
CDR3 DNA: TGCGCCAGCAGCTGGGGGACAAACCAAGAGACCCAGTACTTC
D gene: .
clone size: few
V gene: TRBV5-1
J gene: TRBJ2-5

CDR3 protein: CASSAYLSGGYKETQYF
CDR3 DNA: TGTGCCAGTAGCGCATATCTGAGCGGGGGGTACAAAGAGACCCAGTACTTC
D gene: TRBD2
clone size: .
V gene: TRBV19
J gene: TRBJ2-5

CDR3 protein: CASSFTFRGDTEAFF
CDR3 DNA: TGTGCCAGTAGTTTTACATTCAGGGGGGACACTGAAGCTTTCTTT
D gene: TRBD1
clone size: .
V gene: TRBV19
J gene: TRBJ1-1

CDR3 protein: CASSPRAAGGPNEQFF
CDR3 DNA: TGTGCCAGCAGCCCCAGGGCAGCGGGGGGGCCAAATGAGCAGTTCTTC
D gene: TRBD2
clone size: .
V gene: TRBV11-3
J gene: TRBJ2-1

CDR3 protein: CASSPAAGRNEKLFF
CDR3 DNA: TGTGCCAGCTCACCCGCCGCAGGGCGTAATGAAAAACTGTTTTTT
D gene: .
clone size: .
V gene: TRBV18
J gene: TRBJ1-4

CDR3 protein: CASSLAGGITGELFF
CDR3 DNA: TGCGCCAGCAGCTTAGCGGGGGGGATCACCGGGGAGCTGTTTTTT
D gene: TRBD2
clone size: .
V gene: TRBV5-1
J gene: TRBJ2-2

CDR3 protein: CASPGAGMNTEAFF
CDR3 DNA: TGTGCCAGCCCCGGCGCAGGAATGAACACTGAAGCTTTCTTT
D gene: .
clone size: .
V gene: TRBV7-2
J gene: TRBJ1-1

CDR3 protein: CSARVGANTEAFF
CDR3 DNA: TGCAGCGCCCGGGTGGGGGCGAACACTGAAGCTTTCTTT
D gene: .
clone size: .
V gene: TRBV29-1
J gene: TRBJ1-1

CDR3 protein: CASSEGGRRSDTQYF
CDR3 DNA: TGCGCCAGCAGCGAAGGGGGACGGCGCTCGGATACGCAGTATTTT
D gene: .
clone size: .
V gene: TRBV5-1
J gene: TRBJ2-3

CDR3 protein: CASSQDSPGSGYGYTF
CDR3 DNA: TGCGCCAGCAGCCAAGATTCCCCAGGGTCCGGGTATGGCTACACCTTC
D gene: .
clone size: .
V gene: TRBV4-1
J gene: TRBJ1-2

CDR3 protein: CSARHTDTQYF
CDR3 DNA: TGCAGTGCTAGACACACAGATACGCAGTATTTT
D gene: .
clone size: .
V gene: TRBV20-1
J gene: TRBJ2-3

CDR3 protein: CASSGDYRDIYGYTF
CDR3 DNA: TGCGCCAGCAGTGGGGACTACAGGGACATCTATGGCTACACCTTC
D gene: .
clone size: few
V gene: TRBV10-1
J gene: TRBJ1-2

CDR3 protein: CASSATGSTYNEQFF
CDR3 DNA: TGCGCCAGCAGCGCGACAGGGTCGACCTACAATGAGCAGTTCTTC
D gene: TRBD1
clone size: .
V gene: TRBV5-1
J gene: TRBJ2-1

CDR3 protein: CSASAAGEFQPQHF
CDR3 DNA: TGCAGTGCTAGTGCCGCAGGGGAGTTTCAGCCCCAGCATTTT
D gene: .
clone size: .
V gene: TRBV20-1
J gene: TRBJ1-5

CDR3 protein: CSVEDRRDDTQYF
CDR3 DNA: TGCAGCGTTGAAGATCGCAGGGATGATACGCAGTATTTT
D gene: .
clone size: .
V gene: TRBV29-1
J gene: TRBJ2-3

CDR3 protein: CASSYPAGGQPQHF
CDR3 DNA: TGTGCCAGCAGTTATCCCGCAGGGGGGCAGCCCCAGCATTTT
D gene: TRBD1
clone size: few
V gene: TRBV6-6
J gene: TRBJ1-5

CDR3 protein: CASSVPPGLAGFGANVLTF
CDR3 DNA: TGTGCCAGCAGCGTACCCCCGGGACTAGCGGGTTTCGGGGCCAACGTCCTGACTTTC
D gene: TRBD2
clone size: .
V gene: TRBV2
J gene: TRBJ2-6

CDR3 protein: CASSGETGHQPQHF
CDR3 DNA: TGTGCCAGCAGTGGGGAGACAGGGCATCAGCCCCAGCATTTT
D gene: TRBD1
clone size: .
V gene: TRBV2
J gene: TRBJ1-5

CDR3 protein: CASSSDRPGGQDTQYF
CDR3 DNA: TGTGCCAGCAGCTCCGACCGGCCAGGGGGCCAAGATACGCAGTATTTT
D gene: TRBD1
clone size: .
V gene: TRBV7-2
J gene: TRBJ2-3

CDR3 protein: CASSPEGVRTDTQYF
CDR3 DNA: TGTGCCAGCTCACCAGAGGGGGTTAGGACAGATACGCAGTATTTT
D gene: .
clone size: .
V gene: TRBV18
J gene: TRBJ2-3

CDR3 protein: CASSPRAAVPGTQYF
CDR3 DNA: TGTGCCAGCAGTCCAAGAGCGGCCGTACCGGGGACCCAGTACTTC
D gene: .
clone size: .
V gene: TRBV27
J gene: TRBJ2-5

CDR3 protein: CASSPPAAGVSTDTQYF
CDR3 DNA: TGTGCCAGCAGTCCGCCCGCCGCGGGGGTTAGCACAGATACGCAGTATTTT
D gene: TRBD2
clone size: once
V gene: TRBV6-2/TRBV6-3
J gene: TRBJ2-3

CDR3 protein: CASSKGQPRSSYEQYF
CDR3 DNA: TGTGCCAGCAGCAAGGGACAACCGAGGAGCTCCTACGAGCAGTACTTC
D gene: .
clone size: .
V gene: TRBV7-6
J gene: TRBJ2-7

CDR3 protein: CASSPTGAGGQETQYF
CDR3 DNA: TGTGCCAGTAGCCCCACAGGGGCGGGGGGGCAAGAGACCCAGTACTTC
D gene: TRBD2
clone size: .
V gene: TRBV19
J gene: TRBJ2-5

CDR3 protein: CATSRDPLQPQHF
CDR3 DNA: TGTGCCACCAGCAGAGATCCCCTCCAGCCCCAGCATTTT
D gene: .
clone size: .
V gene: TRBV15
J gene: TRBJ1-5

CDR3 protein: CASSSPGSQETQYF
CDR3 DNA: TGTGCCAGCAGCTCACCAGGGTCCCAAGAGACCCAGTACTTC
D gene: .
clone size: .
V gene: TRBV5-4
J gene: TRBJ2-5

CDR3 protein: CASSLRTGDGQYF
CDR3 DNA: TGTGCCAGCTCACTTCGGACGGGAGACGGACAGTACTTC
D gene: .
clone size: .
V gene: TRBV18
J gene: TRBJ2-7

CDR3 protein: CASITNRLAVSYNEQFF
CDR3 DNA: TGTGCCAGCATCACAAACCGACTAGCGGTCTCCTACAATGAGCAGTTCTTC
D gene: TRBD2
clone size: .
V gene: TRBV7-6
J gene: TRBJ2-1

CDR3 protein: CASSTSAANTGELFF
CDR3 DNA: TGTGCCAGTAGTACTAGCGCCGCGAACACCGGGGAGCTGTTTTTT
D gene: .
clone size: .
V gene: TRBV19
J gene: TRBJ2-2

CDR3 protein: CASSGGQGKHYEQYF
CDR3 DNA: TGCGCCAGCAGCGGTGGACAGGGGAAACACTACGAGCAGTACTTC
D gene: TRBD1
clone size: .
V gene: TRBV5-1
J gene: TRBJ2-7

CDR3 protein: CASSLGQTYFYTF
CDR3 DNA: TGTGCCAGCAGTTTAGGACAGACCTACTTCTACACCTTC
D gene: .
clone size: once
V gene: TRBV28
J gene: TRBJ1-2

CDR3 protein: CASRASGGSYEQYF
CDR3 DNA: TGTGCCAGCAGGGCTAGCGGGGGCTCCTACGAGCAGTACTTC
D gene: TRBD2
clone size: .
V gene: TRBV6-5
J gene: TRBJ2-7

CDR3 protein: CASSFSGTGSSGANVLTF
CDR3 DNA: TGTGCCAGCAGCTTCTCCGGGACAGGGAGCTCTGGGGCCAACGTCCTGACTTTC
D gene: TRBD1
clone size: .
V gene: TRBV7-3
J gene: TRBJ2-6

CDR3 protein: CASPTTMGRAGYEQYF
CDR3 DNA: TGTGCCAGCCCTACCACCATGGGCAGGGCTGGCTACGAGCAGTACTTC
D gene: .
clone size: .
V gene: TRBV21-1
J gene: TRBJ2-7

CDR3 protein: CASSLGVDPAEAFF
CDR3 DNA: TGCGCCAGCAGCTTAGGGGTAGATCCGGCTGAAGCTTTCTTT
D gene: .
clone size: once
V gene: TRBV5-1
J gene: TRBJ1-1

CDR3 protein: CASRGGALNTEAFF
CDR3 DNA: TGTGCCAGCAGGGGAGGAGCCCTGAACACTGAAGCTTTCTTT
D gene: .
clone size: .
V gene: TRBV6-5
J gene: TRBJ1-1

CDR3 protein: CASSVGRSTEAFF
CDR3 DNA: TGCGCCAGCAGTGTGGGGCGCAGCACTGAAGCTTTCTTT
D gene: .
clone size: .
V gene: TRBV10-2
J gene: TRBJ1-1

CDR3 protein: CAIRSLWRSGGSSYNEQFF
CDR3 DNA: TGTGCCATCAGAAGCCTTTGGCGTAGCGGGGGGAGCTCCTACAATGAGCAGTTCTTC
D gene: TRBD2
clone size: .
V gene: TRBV10-3
J gene: TRBJ2-1

CDR3 protein: CASSLAGQVYYEQYF
CDR3 DNA: TGTGCCAGCAGCTTAGCGGGACAGGTATACTACGAGCAGTACTTC
D gene: TRBD1
clone size: .
V gene: TRBV11-2
J gene: TRBJ2-7

CDR3 protein: CASSVGPTYREPYEQYF
CDR3 DNA: TGTGCCAGCAGCGTAGGCCCAACCTACAGAGAGCCCTACGAGCAGTACTTC
D gene: .
clone size: .
V gene: TRBV9
J gene: TRBJ2-7

CDR3 protein: CATSESVPGQGSYNSPLHF
CDR3 DNA: TGTGCCACCAGTGAATCAGTCCCGGGACAGGGTTCCTATAATTCACCCCTCCACTTT
D gene: TRBD1
clone size: .
V gene: TRBV24-1
J gene: TRBJ1-6

CDR3 protein: CAWSPTRGGLGYTF
CDR3 DNA: TGTGCCTGGAGTCCCACGAGGGGGGGCCTTGGCTACACCTTC
D gene: .
clone size: .
V gene: TRBV30
J gene: TRBJ1-2

CDR3 protein: CASSHRGQGASRNSPLHF
CDR3 DNA: TGTGCCAGCAGCCACCGGGGACAGGGGGCAAGTCGGAATTCACCCCTCCACTTT
D gene: TRBD1
clone size: .
V gene: TRBV14
J gene: TRBJ1-6